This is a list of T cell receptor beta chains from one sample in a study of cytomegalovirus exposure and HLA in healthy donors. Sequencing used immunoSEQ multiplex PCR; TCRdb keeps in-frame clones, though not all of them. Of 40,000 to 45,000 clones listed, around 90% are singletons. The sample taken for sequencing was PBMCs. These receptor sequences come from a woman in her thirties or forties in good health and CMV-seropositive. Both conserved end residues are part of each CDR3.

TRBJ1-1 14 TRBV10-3 CASSYGGQNTEAFF
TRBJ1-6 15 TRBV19 CASRTGTEINSPLHF
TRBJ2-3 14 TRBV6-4 CASSVGGGTDTQYF
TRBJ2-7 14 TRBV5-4 CASSFGRGAYEQYF
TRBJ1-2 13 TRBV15 CATSSLAGDGYTF
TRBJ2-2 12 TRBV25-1 CASSPPVGELFF
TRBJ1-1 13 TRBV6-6 CASSYTGTGWAFF
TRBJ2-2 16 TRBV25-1 CASSEYGRGSTGELFF
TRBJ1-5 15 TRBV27 CASSKDRTPNQPQHF
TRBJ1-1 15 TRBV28 CASSSPWAMNTEAFF
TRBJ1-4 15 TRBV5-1 CASSVDRATNEKLFF
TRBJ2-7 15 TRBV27 CASRRSSGGLYEQYF
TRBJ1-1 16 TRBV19 CASSPRQLIMNTEAFF
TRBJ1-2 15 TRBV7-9 CASSSTGIFNYGYTF
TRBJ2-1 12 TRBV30 CAWSVVGSEQFF
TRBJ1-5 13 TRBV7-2 CASSYRGDQPQHF
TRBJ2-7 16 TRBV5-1 CASSSGVASGVYEQYF
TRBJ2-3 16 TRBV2 CASSEAGSGGTDTQYF
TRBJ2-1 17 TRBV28 CASRHRDLLHLWNEQFF
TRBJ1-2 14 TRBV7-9 CASSYRDRGHGYTF
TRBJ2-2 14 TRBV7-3 CASSQGQGIRELFF
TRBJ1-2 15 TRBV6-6 CASSYFPGTGKGYTF
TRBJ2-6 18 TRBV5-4 CASSLVEVRDRGANVLTF
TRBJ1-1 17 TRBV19 CASSIDRIQGTNTEAFF
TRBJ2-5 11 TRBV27 CASSTSGTQYF
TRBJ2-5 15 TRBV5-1 CASSYSLRIQETQYF
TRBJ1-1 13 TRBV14 CASSQGGNTEAFF
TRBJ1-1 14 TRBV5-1 CASSLWEENTEAFF
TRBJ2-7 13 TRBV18 CASSVQRVYEQYF
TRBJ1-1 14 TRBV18 CASSPRVANTEAFF
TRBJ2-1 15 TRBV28 CASSPAPREGNEQFF
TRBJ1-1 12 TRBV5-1 CASSRDMAHPFF
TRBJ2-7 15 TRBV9 CASSVAGQGTYEQYF
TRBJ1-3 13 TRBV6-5 CASSSGAGNTIYF
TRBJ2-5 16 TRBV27 CASSFLAGGPKETQYF
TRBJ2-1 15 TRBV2 CASSATNGGHNEQFF
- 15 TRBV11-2 CASSSPGHQAYEQYF
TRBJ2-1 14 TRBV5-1 CASSWGNSYNEQFF
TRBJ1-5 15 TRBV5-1 CASSLTGQGHQPQHF
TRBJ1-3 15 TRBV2 CASSSGQAKINTIYF
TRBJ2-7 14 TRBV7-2 CASSKPNRGDEQYF
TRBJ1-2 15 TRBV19 CASSPKGAGNDGYTF
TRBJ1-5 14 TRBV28 CASRAAGQGQPQHF
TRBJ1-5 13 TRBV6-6 CASRGTGNQPQHF
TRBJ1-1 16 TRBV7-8 CASRPPTWGPDPGAFF
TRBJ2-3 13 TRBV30 CAWTAGWTDTQYF
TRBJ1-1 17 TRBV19 CASNPSGTGRRETEAFF
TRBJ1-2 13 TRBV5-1 CASSLRQGDGYTF
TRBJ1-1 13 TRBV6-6 CASSSPGTGLAFF
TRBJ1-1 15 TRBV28 CASVHRAGFNTEAFF
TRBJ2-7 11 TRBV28 CASNRDQRQYF
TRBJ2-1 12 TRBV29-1 CSGLAGYNEQFF
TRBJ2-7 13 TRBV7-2 CASSLSGGYEQYF
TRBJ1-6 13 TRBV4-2 CASSQELQRLLHF
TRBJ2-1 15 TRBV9 CASSPSGTKANEQFF
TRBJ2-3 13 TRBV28 CASSQQGFGTQYF
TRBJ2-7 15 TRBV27 CASSLQAGGPFEQYF
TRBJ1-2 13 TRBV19 CASSPLQGSGYTF
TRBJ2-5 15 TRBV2 CASGQVASWQETQYF
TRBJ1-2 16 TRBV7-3 CASSPDPGQGHVGYTF